This TCR beta chain was found in a study of cytomegalovirus exposure and HLA in healthy donors. Study observations and caveats: Overall, about 160 TCR beta chains were annotated as cytomegalovirus-associated.

This clone has more than one count but fewer than ten. Antigen: not known. Vbeta (60) and Jbeta (13) primers were used in the PCR. Clones were read by immunoSEQ multiplex PCR, and TCRdb kept only the in-frame ones, dropping some. The top ten hold approximately 7% of the sample, which has around 130,000 clones, about three quarters seen once. At sampling all donors were nominally healthy, likely with unrecorded immune exposures. The CDR3 has 14 amino acids. The germline gives CDR1 SGHTS, CDR2 YDEGEE. Trimming left V 2 bases short and J 3 bases short, with 9 bases between. Sequences were obtained from PBMCs. The chain links TRBV5-8 to TRBJ1-3, with a possible D match to TRBD1 (6 bases). The source of this sequence is a man in his forties in good health and CMV-seropositive. CDR3 nucleotide sequence: TGTGCCAGCAGCTTTAAGGACAGTGGAAACACCATATATTTT. Amino acid sequence: CASSFKDSGNTIYF. The variable domain in full, completed from reference TRBV5-8 and TRBJ1-3, reads EAGVTQSPTHLIKTRGQQATLRCSPISGHTSVYWYQQALGLGLQFLLWYDEGEERNRGNFPPRFSGRQFPNYSSELNVNALELEDSALYLCASSFKDSGNTIYFGEGSWLTVV.